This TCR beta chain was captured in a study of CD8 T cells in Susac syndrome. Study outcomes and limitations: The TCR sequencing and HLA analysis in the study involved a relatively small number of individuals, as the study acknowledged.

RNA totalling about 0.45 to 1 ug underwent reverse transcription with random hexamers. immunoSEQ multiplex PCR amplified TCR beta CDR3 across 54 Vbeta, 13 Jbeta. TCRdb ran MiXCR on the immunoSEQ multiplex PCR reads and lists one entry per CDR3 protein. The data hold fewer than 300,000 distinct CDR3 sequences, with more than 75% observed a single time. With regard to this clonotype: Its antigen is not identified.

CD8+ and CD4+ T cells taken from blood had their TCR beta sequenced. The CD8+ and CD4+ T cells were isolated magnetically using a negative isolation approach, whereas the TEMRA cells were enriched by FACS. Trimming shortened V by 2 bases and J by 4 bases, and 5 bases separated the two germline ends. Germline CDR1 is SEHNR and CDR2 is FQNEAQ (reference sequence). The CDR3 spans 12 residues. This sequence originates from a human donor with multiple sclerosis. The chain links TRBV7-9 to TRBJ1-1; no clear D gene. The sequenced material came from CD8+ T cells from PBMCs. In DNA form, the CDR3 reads TGTGCCAGCAGCTTATCCCCCACTGAAGCTTTCTTT. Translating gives CASSLSPTEAFF.